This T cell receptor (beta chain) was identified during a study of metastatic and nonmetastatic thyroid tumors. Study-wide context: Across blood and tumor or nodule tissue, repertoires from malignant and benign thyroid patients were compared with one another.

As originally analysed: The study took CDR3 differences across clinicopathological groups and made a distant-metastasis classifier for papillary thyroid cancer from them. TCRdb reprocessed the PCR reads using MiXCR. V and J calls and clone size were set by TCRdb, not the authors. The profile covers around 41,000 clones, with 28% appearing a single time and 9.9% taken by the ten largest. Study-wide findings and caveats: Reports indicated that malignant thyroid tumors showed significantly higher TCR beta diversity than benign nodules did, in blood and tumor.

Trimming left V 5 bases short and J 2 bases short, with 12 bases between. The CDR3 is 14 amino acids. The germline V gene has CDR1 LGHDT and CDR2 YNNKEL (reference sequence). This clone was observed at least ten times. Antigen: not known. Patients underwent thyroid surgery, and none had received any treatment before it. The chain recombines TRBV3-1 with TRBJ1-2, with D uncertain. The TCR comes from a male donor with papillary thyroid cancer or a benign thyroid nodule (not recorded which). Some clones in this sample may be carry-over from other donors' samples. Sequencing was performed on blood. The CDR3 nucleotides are TGTGCCAGCAGCGAAAGGGAAGGGAACTATGGCTACACCTTC. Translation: CASSEREGNYGYTF.